The entry below gives a single TCR beta chain sequence along with its context. Its antigen is as yet unknown. One entry per CDR3 protein results from TCRdb running MiXCR on the reads. The sample records about 55,000 distinct CDR3 sequences, more than 15% being singletons. Trimming took 6 bases from V and 11 from J; bases not matched to a gene: 9. This CDR3 is 12 amino acids long. The germline V gene has CDR1 LGHNT and CDR2 FRNRAP. The source of the sample is a study of T cell repertoires in cytomegalovirus infection. In the study overall: An indication of both CMV infection and matching HLA type came from public TCR beta signatures. Points from the study as a whole: HLA-C-restricted CMV clonotypes gave the most frequent clonotype in two of eight donors.

Sample: CD8+ T cells from cultured PBMCs, taken from culture after CMV antigen stimulation. The V and J genes are TRBV12-5 and TRBJ1-1; TRBD1 matches at 7 bases. This TCR derives from a human donor in good health (CMV status not recorded). Some clones in this sample may be carry-over from other donors' samples. The CDR3 coding sequence is TGTGCTAGTGGACCTCAGGGGGGTGGTGCTTTCTTT. Translating it yields CASGPQGGGAFF.